The 6 T cell receptor beta chains below all came from one sample that was sequenced in a study of shared clonotypes between healthy human individuals. The data were produced by immunoSEQ multiplex PCR, yet TCRdb's version contains in-frame clones alone and is incomplete. This table holds some 980,000 clones, approximately 76% found once. Sequenced sample: memory CD4+ T cells sorted from blood. Subset described: CD45RA-negative fraction. The receptors come from a man between 18 and 35 years old in good health.

The gene calls are TRBV4-1 and TRBJ1-2; D gene ambiguous. CDR1 and CDR2 from the germline V gene are MGHRA and YSYEKL. Trimming cost V 1 base and J 2 bases, with 11 bases left between them. The CDR3 has 15 residues. CDR3 loop: CASSQVLLVNYGYTF. The CDR3 DNA reads TGCGCCAGCAGCCAAGTACTCCTCGTCAACTATGGCTACACCTTC.

This clone came up many times. Other DNA sequences from this sample encode an identical CDR3 as well. This chain joins TRBV10-3 and TRBJ1-3; D uncertain. Germline V gene sequence: CDR1 ENHRY, CDR2 SYGVKD. CDR3 length: 14 amino acids. Trimming cost V 2 bases and J 4 bases, with 9 bases left between them. Here the CDR3 DNA reads TGTGCCATCAGTGAGGCGGGATCCGGAAACACCATATATTTT. Encoded protein: CAISEAGSGNTIYF.

The chain recombines TRBV6-6 with TRBJ1-3; D call uncertain. The CDR3 loop spans 14 amino acids. The V and J ends lost 7 bases and 0 bases respectively, with 10 bases between them. Per germline, CDR1 MNHNY and CDR2 SVGAGI (reference sequence). The DNA for the CDR3 is TGTGCCAGCAAAACGGCCAACTCTGGAAACACCATATATTTT. It codes for CASKTANSGNTIYF.

The J gene is TRBJ2-3, the V gene TRBV6-6; 14 bases map to TRBD2. Per the germline V gene, CDR1 is MNHNY and CDR2 is SVGAGI (reference sequence). V shed 6 bases, J shed 6 bases, and the junction held 8 bases outside the gene matches. The CDR3 has 16 amino acids. The CDR3 DNA reads as TGTGCCAGCAGCTCTGGGACTAGCGGGAGAGGTGATACGCAGTATTTT. This sequence encodes CASSSGTSGRGDTQYF.

The chain carries TRBV7-9 and TRBJ1-1; 8 bases align to TRBD1. Looked up from germline, CDR1 is SEHNR and CDR2 is FQNEAQ (reference sequence). With V trimmed by 1 base and J by 2 bases, 3 bases remained unmatched. The CDR3 loop spans 15 amino acids. CDR3: CASSLDGTGNTEAFF. The CDR3 nucleotides are TGTGCCAGCAGCTTAGACGGGACAGGAAACACTGAAGCTTTCTTT.

This chain joins TRBV5-4 and TRBJ2-1; 11 bases agree with TRBD2. The germline V gene has CDR1 SGHNT and CDR2 YYREEE (reference sequence). CDR3 size: 15 residues. V shed 4 bases, J shed 4 bases, and the junction held 4 bases outside the gene matches. The CDR3 region is CASSGIAGGYNEQFF. The CDR3 nucleotides read TGTGCCAGCAGCGGGATAGCGGGGGGGTACAATGAGCAGTTCTTC.